The source of this T cell receptor (beta chain) is a study of blood T cell repertoires in COVID-19 (TCRdb year 2020). Study-level background: Collaborator samples came from the United States, Italy and Spain and covered acute and convalescent phases of COVID-19. The prospective study material was composed of cDNA or gDNA derived from T cells, B-cell-depleted T cells, or PBMCs. Deeply sampled blood TCRbeta repertoires from subjects exposed to, actively infected with, or recovered from COVID-19 were included in the dataset. The repertoires were made available in a free public database intended to serve as a resource for research on the immune response to SARS-CoV-2. Samples came from the ongoing ImmuneRACE study (first 160 participants) plus 1,254 subjects from 6 global collaborators. The sample metadata nearly always contained a de-identified subject ID, COVID-19 status, age in years and sex. Where available, HLA class I and class II types were obtained from metadata supplied by the sample provider rather than from assay-based typing.

General conclusions and limits of the study: How much clinical and demographic metadata was included differed by source and by participant, and the metadata was provided uncurated.

The immunoSEQ Assay, a bias-controlled multiplex PCR, was used to amplify TCRbeta CDR3 regions from genomic DNA. As for the authors' bioinformatics: The number of nucleated cells in each sample was estimated by amplification of reference gene primers within the assay. Sequence reads were collapsed and filtered to measure the absolute abundance of every unique TCRbeta CDR3 rearrangement. For each sample, productive Simpson clonality was calculated as the square root of Simpson's diversity index over productive rearrangements. TCRdb took this table from immuneACCESS and kept in-frame rearrangements with V and J called. Such tables lack part of the clones; where checked against another copy, unresolved V genes explain under half of the gap, and the rest is unexplained. The V and J calls and the clone size are those of that table, but D and trimming were determined from the DNA. The table for this sample lists 100,000 or so clones; 70% to 90% of them were counted only once. The ten largest make up about 3% of the sample.

This clone was observed a handful of times. The antigen it recognizes is unknown. Base quality data are lacking; no much larger clone is found one base away. This specimen includes other DNA sequences encoding the same CDR3. Collaborating institutions collected whole blood in K2EDTA tubes following their own protocols. For TCRbeta analysis, collaborator samples were shipped as frozen whole blood, as isolated PBMCs, or as DNA extracted from either sample type. The germline V gene sets CDR1 to LGHNA and CDR2 to YSLEER. Inclusive of the bounding cysteine and phenylalanine, the CDR3 is 15 residues long. Only the CDR3 part of the read is kept: 45 bases, read in frame from the first base. At the junction V is shortened by 1 base and J by 2 bases, with 9 bases in between.

The TCR sequence derives from a man over 45 with active or convalescent COVID-19. The sequencing sample was made of peripheral blood. Recombination linked TRBV4-3 to TRBJ2-1; 6 matching bases give a weak D call of TRBD1. Here is the DNA: TGCGCCAGCAGCCAAGTTGGGGGCCCCTACAATGAGCAGTTCTTC. Its protein is CASSQVGGPYNEQFF.